Below, 21 T cell receptor beta chains from the same sample are listed, as sequenced in a study of CD8+CD57+ T cells in acquired aplastic anemia. Profiles of TCR beta VDJ and CDR3 were generated from a genomic DNA template. One entry per CDR3 protein, called by TCRdb with MiXCR from the reads. The table has about 160,000 distinct CDR3 sequences, about two thirds seen once. The authors sequenced patients whose flow cytometry had shown CD8+CD57+ cell expansion. Sequenced sample: sorted CD4+, CD8+, or CD8+CD57+ T cells (not recorded which) from PBMCs. The receptors originated from a human donor with aplastic anemia.

This clonotype was seen only once. The J gene is TRBJ2-1, the V gene TRBV19; unclear D gene. This CDR3 is built from 13 residues. V dropped 5 bases and J dropped 7 bases, with 12 bases sitting between them. CDR1 is LNHDA, CDR2 SQIVND, per germline (reference sequence). The chain's CDR3 is CASSSDAINEQFF. In nucleotides, the CDR3 is TGTGCCAGTAGTTCAGACGCCATAAATGAGCAGTTCTTC.

This clonotype showed up just once. This rearrangement joins TRBV7-2 to TRBJ1-1; TRBD1 is a possible D gene (5 bases). CDR1 SGHTA and CDR2 FQGNSA come from the germline V gene. This CDR3 region has 14 residues. Trimming cost V 7 bases and J 1 base, with 13 bases left between them. CDR3 nucleotides: TGTGCCAGCACCCTACTGGGGGGGAACACTGAAGCTTTCTTT. Translating it yields CASTLLGGNTEAFF.

The rearrangement uses TRBV7-2 and TRBJ2-7; no reliable D call. The J call is uncertain, as TRBJ2-1 better fits the DNA end. The CDR3 covers 17 residues. Germline V gives CDR1 SGHTA, CDR2 FQGNSA. The CDR3, as DNA: TGTGCCAGCAGCTTAGCGTCGGTACGTTCTGGGTACAATGAGCAGTTCTTC. It translates to CASSLASVRSGYNEQFF.

V and J are TRBV5-1 and TRBJ2-7; 9 nucleotides line up with TRBD1. Germline V gene data show CDR1 as SGHRS and CDR2 as YFSETQ. With 8 bases clipped from V and 6 bases from J, the junction kept 12 bases outside the gene matches. The CDR3 has 14 residues. CDR3 in amino acids: CASRTGTGSLEQYF. In DNA, the CDR3 is TGCGCCAGTCGGACCGGGACAGGGTCCCTCGAGCAGTACTTC.

The chain employs TRBV19 and TRBJ2-7; 7 positions match TRBD1. This CDR3 contains 17 residues. The V gene's germline CDR1 is LNHDA and CDR2 SQIVND (reference sequence). The junction had 17 bases not matched to a gene; V was cut back by 9 bases and J by 0 bases. The CDR3 nucleotides are TGTGCCAGCAGGGGCCGTACAGGGGCAGGAAGCTCCTACGAGCAGTACTTC. This translates into CASRGRTGAGSSYEQYF.

This clonotype was counted a few times. The chain joins TRBV29-1 to TRBJ2-7; D possibly uses TRBD1 or TRBD2 (5 bases each). Germline V gene lookup returns CDR1 SQVTM and CDR2 ANQGSEA. The CDR3 runs to 13 residues. V was pared by 5 bases and J by 1 base, with 12 bases between. The CDR3, as DNA: TGCAGCGTTATGGGGGTAGCGTCCTACGAGCAGTACTTC. Protein sequence: CSVMGVASYEQYF.

In this sample, this clonotype turned up many times. CDR3 in DNA: TGTGCCAGCAGTGAACAGGATAATTCACCCCTCCACTTT. It encodes CASSEQDNSPLHF. This chain links TRBV6-4 with TRBJ1-6; D is possibly TRBD1 (5 bases). Trimming cost V 3 bases and J 5 bases, with 5 bases left between them. The CDR3 is made up of 13 amino acids. Germline CDR1 and CDR2: MRHNA and SNTAGT.

The chain couples TRBV19 to TRBJ1-2; 9 bases map to TRBD1. CDR3 length: 13 residues. CDR1 and CDR2 (germline): LNHDA, SQIVND (reference sequence). Trimming took 6 bases from V and 8 from J; bases not matched to a gene: 7. CDR3 coding DNA: TGTGCCAGTAGGTTACAGGGGGCGAAAGGCTACACCTTC. Encoded protein: CASRLQGAKGYTF.

The chain couples TRBV19 to TRBJ1-5, with TRBD1 identical over 8 bases. Germline CDR1 and CDR2: LNHDA and SQIVND (reference sequence). The CDR3 length is 13 residues. V trimming: 6 bases; J trimming: 9 bases; junction bases outside the gene matches: 7. CDR3 nucleotides: TGTGCCAGTAGGAGACAGGGGTCCGGGCCCCAGCATTTT. It is translated as CASRRQGSGPQHF.

In its sample, this clonotype was seen once. V is TRBV19 and J is TRBJ1-2, with 7 positions matching TRBD1. The ends lost 7 bases at V and 6 bases at J; junction bases unmatched: 8. Germline V gene sequence: CDR1 LNHDA, CDR2 SQIVND (reference sequence). The CDR3 sequence is 13 residues long. CDR3 in amino acids: CASIQSGTDGYTF. The CDR3 DNA sequence: TGTGCCAGTATCCAGTCCGGGACAGATGGCTACACCTTC.

The chain uses TRBV7-6 and TRBJ2-7; 10 bases align to TRBD1. CDR1 SGHVS and CDR2 FNYEAQ come from the germline V gene. V was pared by 5 bases and J by 7 bases, with 8 bases of the junction left unmatched. The CDR3 extends over 14 amino acids. The CDR3 here is CASSRDRGLGEQYF. In DNA form, the CDR3 reads TGTGCCAGCAGCCGTGACAGGGGGCTCGGGGAGCAGTACTTC.

The V gene is TRBV24-1, the J gene TRBJ2-5; either TRBD1 or TRBD2 may fit D (6 bases each). V gave up 3 bases and J gave up 9 bases, with 19 bases separating them. Germline assignment: CDR1 KGHDR and CDR2 SFDVKD. The CDR3 runs 15 residues. The CDR3 nucleotides read TGTGCCACCAGTGATCCCCCCCCGACAGGAGGGGCCCAGTACTTC. Translating it yields CATSDPPPTGGAQYF.

This clonotype was detected once. The chain employs TRBV29-1 and TRBJ2-3, with unresolved D. This CDR3 region has 14 residues. V lost 6 bases, J lost 3 bases, and 16 bases lay in between. Germline CDR1 reads SQVTM; CDR2 reads ANQGSEA. The DNA of the CDR3 is TGCAGCGTCGCCCTGGAACTGAGAACAGATACGCAGTATTTT. Protein: CSVALELRTDTQYF.

The chain couples TRBV4-1 to TRBJ2-1; maybe TRBD2 (5 bases). V gave up 0 bases and J gave up 9 bases, with 9 bases separating them. The germline CDR1 and CDR2 sequences are MGHRA and YSYEKL. The CDR3 is 13 residues long. The CDR3 reads CASSQDQRSEQFF. CDR3 bases: TGCGCCAGCAGCCAAGATCAGCGGAGTGAGCAGTTCTTC.

The CDR3 coding sequence is TGTGCCAGCAGCCCAGCCCCGGACAGGGGAGACTATGGCTACACCTTC. Its protein product is CASSPAPDRGDYGYTF. The chain uses TRBV7-9 and TRBJ1-2; 9 bases are a match to TRBD1. This CDR3 has 16 amino acids. J was trimmed by 3 bases and V by 5 bases; bases with no gene match: 10. Germline loops: CDR1 SEHNR, CDR2 FQNEAQ (reference sequence).

The CDR3 is CASNGGRGEQYF. CDR3 DNA: TGTGCCAGCAATGGGGGTAGAGGCGAGCAGTACTTC. This chain links TRBV2 with TRBJ2-7; D possibly matches TRBD1 or TRBD2 (5 bases each). V was shortened by 7 bases and J by 6 bases, with 13 bases between the two germline ends. The length of the CDR3 is 12 residues. Germline V CDR1 and CDR2: SNHLY, FYNNEI.

The CDR3 reads CAISSSTDTQYF. DNA for the CDR3: TGTGCCATCAGTTCTAGCACAGATACGCAGTATTTT. The V gene is TRBV10-3, the J gene TRBJ2-3; D is undetermined. V lost 5 bases and J 0 bases, leaving 3 bases between the germline ends. The CDR3 consists of 12 residues. Germline-derived CDR1 and CDR2 are ENHRY and SYGVKD.

This clonotype was detected a few times. V and J are TRBV12-3 or TRBV12-4 and TRBJ1-1; D might be TRBD1 (6 bases). The CDR3 is made up of 18 amino acids. The ends were cut back, 6 bases at V and 1 base at J, with 24 bases in the middle. For the CDR3, the DNA is TGTGCCAGCAGCCCATCATCGGGGGGCTCCTTCAAGAACACTGAAGCTTTCTTT. This gives the protein CASSPSSGGSFKNTEAFF.

This clonotype was picked up many times. The rearrangement links TRBV9 to TRBJ2-3, with D unclear. V gave up 4 bases and J gave up 1 base, with 10 bases separating them. Germline assignment: CDR1 SGDLS and CDR2 YYNGEE. The length of the CDR3 is 14 residues. CDR3: CASSLLDRTDTQYF. The CDR3 DNA sequence: TGTGCCAGCAGCCTCCTCGATCGCACAGATACGCAGTATTTT. The full variable domain, its missing parts supplied by reference TRBV9 and TRBJ2-3, is DSGVTQTPKHLITATGQRVTLRCSPRSGDLSVYWYQQSLDQGLQFLIQYYNGEERAKGNILERFSAQQFPDLHSELNLSSLELGDSALYFCASSLLDRTDTQYFGPGTRLTVL.

About this clonotype itself: A junction boundary mismatches the germline segment, possibly from a read error. This chain connects TRBV5-1 to TRBJ2-3; D not certain. This CDR3 region has 15 residues. Germline lookup yields CDR1 SGHRS and CDR2 YFSETQ. CDR3 region: CASSLTLASTDTQYF. CDR3 bases: TGTGCCAGCAGCTTGACACTCGCTAGCACAGATACGCAGTATTTT.

There are a few counts of this clonotype. The V and J genes are TRBV12-3 or TRBV12-4 and TRBJ2-7, with D unresolved. The CDR3 runs 12 residues. Trimming stripped 5 bases from V and 2 bases from J, with 7 bases between. The CDR3 DNA follows: TGTGCCAGCAGTCCCGGGCCCTACGAGCAGTACTTC. It specifies CASSPGPYEQYF.